Below, 18 T cell receptor beta chains from the same sample are listed, as sequenced in a study of cytomegalovirus exposure and HLA in healthy donors. Repertoires were generated with immunoSEQ multiplex PCR, while TCRdb's copy carries only in-frame clones and drops some. The data show some 44,000 clones, 80% to 95% seen once. The sequenced material came from PBMCs. These receptors were collected from a man younger than 30 in good health and CMV-seronegative.

The chain couples TRBV6-5 to TRBJ2-7; D is ambiguous. Germline V gene data show CDR1 as MNHEY and CDR2 as SVGAGI. CDR3 length: 15 residues. The V and J ends lost 5 bases and 4 bases respectively, with 18 bases between them. CDR3 amino acids: CASSALLRVSYEQYF. Here the CDR3 DNA reads TGTGCCAGCAGTGCCCTGCTACGGGTGTCTTACGAGCAGTACTTC.

The chain carries TRBV29-1 and TRBJ1-1; TRBD1 matches at 7 bases. The CDR3 is 14 residues long. Germline V gives CDR1 SQVTM, CDR2 ANQGSEA. V was clipped by 7 bases and J by 1 base; unmatched bases: 9. The CDR3 loop reads CSAKTGMGNTEAFF. CDR3 nucleotide sequence: TGCAGCGCTAAGACAGGGATGGGGAACACTGAAGCTTTCTTT.

The chain links TRBV13 to TRBJ2-1; 9 nucleotides align to TRBD1. Germline CDR1 reads PRHDT; CDR2 reads FYEKMQ (reference sequence). CDR3 length: 14 amino acids. V trimming: 5 bases; J trimming: 4 bases; junction bases outside the gene matches: 3. The CDR3 DNA follows: TGTGCCAGCAGCGGGGACAGGGAATACAATGAGCAGTTCTTC. Its translation: CASSGDREYNEQFF.

This clone was counted between two and nine times. This sequence joins TRBV9 and TRBJ2-6, with D possibly matching TRBD2 (6 bases). V shed 3 bases and J shed 4 bases, with 11 bases lying between them. The CDR3 is 15 residues long. Looked up from germline, CDR1 is SGDLS and CDR2 is YYNGEE. CDR3 protein: CASSAGTLGANVLTF. In nucleotides, the CDR3 is TGTGCCAGCAGCGCAGGGACTTTGGGGGCCAACGTCCTGACTTTC.

The rearrangement links TRBV11-2 to TRBJ2-2, with 7 nucleotides matching TRBD1. Trimming at V came to 5 bases and at J to 2 bases, leaving 8 bases not matched to a gene. CDR3 length: 16 residues. The germline V gene has CDR1 SGHAT and CDR2 FQNNGV. CDR3 sequence (DNA): TGTGCCAGCAGCCACTTCCGGGACAGAAACACCGGGGAGCTGTTTTTT. Protein product: CASSHFRDRNTGELFF. Variable domain in full (rest from reference TRBV11-2 and TRBJ2-2): EAGVAQSPRYKIIEKRQSVAFWCNPISGHATLYWYQQILGQGPKLLIQFQNNGVVDDSQLPKDRFSAERLKGVDSTLKIQPAKLEDSAVYLCASSHFRDRNTGELFFGEGSRLTVL.

In DNA, the CDR3 is TGTGCCAGCAGCCTACCGGACAGATACTCTGAAGCTTTCTTT. Translation: CASSLPDRYSEAFF. V usage is TRBV5-6 and J usage is TRBJ1-1; maybe TRBD1 (6 bases). CDR3 length equals 14 residues. Germline loops: CDR1 SGHDT, CDR2 YYEEEE. The V end lost 4 bases, the J end lost 6 bases, and 16 bases lay between the germline ends.

V gene TRBV12-5 combines with J gene TRBJ2-5; possible D gene TRBD2, 5 bases. The CDR3 is made up of 15 amino acids. The V gene lost 3 bases and the J gene lost 0 bases, with 11 bases spanning the gap. CDR1 and CDR2 (germline): LGHNT, FRNRAP. In DNA, the CDR3 is TGTGCTAGTGGTTTATTAGGGAGAGACCAAGAGACCCAGTACTTC. Its protein is CASGLLGRDQETQYF. Full variable domain (remainder filled in from reference TRBV12-5 and TRBJ2-5): DARVTQTPRHKVTEMGQEVTMRCQPILGHNTVFWYRQTMMQGLELLAYFRNRAPLDDSGMPKDRFSAEMPDATLATLKIQPSEPRDSAVYFCASGLLGRDQETQYFGPGTRLLVL.

This chain connects TRBV28 to TRBJ2-2; D unresolved. V lost 3 bases and J lost 3, with 8 bases in between. Germline V gene lookup returns CDR1 MDHEN and CDR2 SYDVKM. The CDR3 is made up of 14 amino acids. Written as DNA, the CDR3 is TGTGCCAGCAGTTTTATCGGAGACACCGGGGAGCTGTTTTTT. It encodes CASSFIGDTGELFF.

J is TRBJ2-3 and V is TRBV5-4, with D uncertain. The CDR3 runs to 14 residues. The V end lost 4 bases, the J end lost 2 bases, and 11 bases lay between the germline ends. Per the germline V gene, CDR1 is SGHNT and CDR2 is YYREEE (reference sequence). Here the CDR3 DNA reads TGTGCCAGCAGCCCGAGGCGATACACAGATACGCAGTATTTT. Protein product: CASSPRRYTDTQYF.

The rearrangement uses TRBV2 and TRBJ2-2, with D unclear. Between the trimmed V and J ends, which lost 1 base and 6 bases, there was a span of 9 bases. The CDR3 contains 14 residues. The germline V gene encodes CDR1 SNHLY and CDR2 FYNNEI. CDR3 residues: CASSEGVEAGELFF. Here the CDR3 DNA reads TGTGCCAGCAGTGAAGGAGTAGAGGCCGGGGAGCTGTTTTTT.

About this clone itself: Other DNA sequences from this sample encode an identical CDR3 as well. The chain links TRBV7-9 to TRBJ2-5; D is possibly TRBD1 or TRBD2 (5 bases each). With 5 bases removed from V and 4 bases from J, the gap between germline ends came to 11 bases. This CDR3 has 13 amino acids. Germline CDR1 is SEHNR and CDR2 is FQNEAQ (reference sequence). The CDR3 DNA follows: TGTGCCAGCAGCCTAGGGGCGGGAGAGACCCAGTACTTC. It translates to CASSLGAGETQYF.

The J gene is TRBJ1-2, the V gene TRBV7-9, with 7 bases matching TRBD1. V lost 4 bases and J lost 4; bases outside the gene matches: 9. Germline CDR1 and CDR2: SEHNR and FQNEAQ (reference sequence). The CDR3 extends over 15 amino acids. The DNA for the CDR3 is TGTGCCAGCAGCTCCGACCCGGGACAGTCCTATGGCTACACCTTC. Translated, it gives CASSSDPGQSYGYTF.

The chain combines TRBV11-3 with TRBJ2-1; 10 positions agree with TRBD2. Germline assignment: CDR1 SGHNT and CDR2 YENEEA. The CDR3 length is 16 residues. The J segment lost 1 base and the V segment lost 4 bases, leaving 4 bases of the junction unmatched. CDR3 sequence reads: CASSSRTSGSYNEQFF. Here the CDR3 DNA reads TGTGCCAGCAGCTCCAGGACTAGCGGATCCTACAATGAGCAGTTCTTC.

The V call is TRBV6-5, the J call TRBJ2-1; a weak D match, TRBD1 (6 bases). The germline CDR1 and CDR2 sequences are MNHEY and SVGAGI. The ends were cut back, 5 bases at V and 8 bases at J, with 19 bases in the middle. CDR3 length equals 15 residues. The CDR3 here is CASSRERLPGDEQFF. Here the CDR3 DNA reads TGTGCCAGCAGTCGTGAGCGGCTCCCAGGGGATGAGCAGTTCTTC.

This sequence joins TRBV28 and TRBJ1-2, with D perhaps matching TRBD1 (5 bases). Deletions cut 9 bases from V and 6 bases from J, with 11 bases between. This CDR3 region has 11 residues. Germline-derived CDR1 and CDR2 are MDHEN and SYDVKM. The CDR3 DNA reads TGTGCCAGTGGACACCCTCATGGCTACACCTTC. It is translated as CASGHPHGYTF.

The chain recombines TRBV14 with TRBJ1-2; D might be TRBD1 (5 bases). CDR3 length: 16 amino acids. Trimming took off 3 bases at V and 5 bases at J, with 19 bases between the two ends. CDR1 and CDR2 from the germline V gene are SGHDN and FVKESK. CDR3 coding DNA: TGTGCCAGCAGCCAGGCCGGGACTGGGGAATGGTATGGCTACACCTTC. Protein product: CASSQAGTGEWYGYTF.

The V and J genes are TRBV18 and TRBJ1-2, with D possibly matching TRBD1 (6 bases). The CDR3 consists of 13 residues. From germline, CDR1 is KGHSH and CDR2 LQKENI. Trimming pared 3 bases from V and 8 bases from J, leaving 13 bases between. This CDR3 reads CASSPPGVDGYTF. The CDR3, as DNA: TGTGCCAGCTCACCCCCAGGGGTCGACGGCTACACCTTC. Using reference TRBV18 and TRBJ1-2 for the parts outside the CDR3, the full variable domain is NAGVMQNPRHLVRRRGQEARLRCSPMKGHSHVYWYRQLPEEGLKFMVYLQKENIIDESGMPKERFSAEFPKEGPSILRIQQVVRGDSAAYFCASSPPGVDGYTFGSGTRLTVV.

The chain joins TRBV6-6 to TRBJ1-5; weak D call: TRBD1 (5 bases). CDR1 is MNHNY, CDR2 SVGAGI, per germline (reference sequence). The CDR3 contains 14 residues. Deletions cut 7 bases from V and 1 base from J, with 11 bases between. CDR3 in amino acids: CASTTGGSNQPQHF. Here the CDR3 DNA reads TGTGCCAGCACCACGGGGGGGAGCAATCAGCCCCAGCATTTT.